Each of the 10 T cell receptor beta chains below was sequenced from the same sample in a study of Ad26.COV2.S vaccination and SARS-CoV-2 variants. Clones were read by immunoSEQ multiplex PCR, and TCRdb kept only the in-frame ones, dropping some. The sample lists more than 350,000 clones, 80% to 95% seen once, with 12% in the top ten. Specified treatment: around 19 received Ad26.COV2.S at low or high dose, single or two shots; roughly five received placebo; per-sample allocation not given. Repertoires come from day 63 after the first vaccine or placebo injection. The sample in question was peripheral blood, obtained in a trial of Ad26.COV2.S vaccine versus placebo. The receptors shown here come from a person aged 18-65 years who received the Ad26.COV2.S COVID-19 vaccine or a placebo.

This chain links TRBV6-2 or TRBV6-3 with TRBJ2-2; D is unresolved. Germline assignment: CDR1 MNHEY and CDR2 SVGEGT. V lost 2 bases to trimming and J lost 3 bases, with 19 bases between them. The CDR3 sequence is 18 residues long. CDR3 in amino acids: CASSYPPRLRAYTGELFF. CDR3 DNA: TGTGCCAGCAGTTACCCTCCGCGGCTAAGGGCCTACACCGGGGAGCTGTTTTTT.

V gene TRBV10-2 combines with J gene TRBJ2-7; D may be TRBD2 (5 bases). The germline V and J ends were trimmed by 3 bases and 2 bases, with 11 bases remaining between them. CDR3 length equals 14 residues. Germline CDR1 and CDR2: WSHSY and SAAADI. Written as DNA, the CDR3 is TGCGCCAGCAGTGAAGCCTTGAGGGCCTACGAGCAGTACTTC. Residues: CASSEALRAYEQYF.

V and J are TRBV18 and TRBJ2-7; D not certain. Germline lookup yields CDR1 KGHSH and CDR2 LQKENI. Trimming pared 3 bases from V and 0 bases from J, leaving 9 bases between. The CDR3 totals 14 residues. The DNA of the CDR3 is TGTGCCAGCTCACCTCTCCCCAACTCCTACGAGCAGTACTTC. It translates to CASSPLPNSYEQYF.

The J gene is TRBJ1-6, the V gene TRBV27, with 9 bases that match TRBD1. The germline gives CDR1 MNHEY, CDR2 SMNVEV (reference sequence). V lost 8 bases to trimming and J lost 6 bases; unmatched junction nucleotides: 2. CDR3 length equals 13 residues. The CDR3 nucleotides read TGTGCCAGCGGGGACAGGGCTAATTCACCCCTCCACTTT. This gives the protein CASGDRANSPLHF.

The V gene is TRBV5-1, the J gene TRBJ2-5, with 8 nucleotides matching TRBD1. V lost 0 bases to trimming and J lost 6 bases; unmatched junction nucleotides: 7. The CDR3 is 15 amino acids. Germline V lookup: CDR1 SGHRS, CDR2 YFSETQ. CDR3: CASSLGTGIEKTQYF. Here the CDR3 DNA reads TGCGCCAGCAGCTTGGGGACAGGGATTGAGAAGACCCAGTACTTC.

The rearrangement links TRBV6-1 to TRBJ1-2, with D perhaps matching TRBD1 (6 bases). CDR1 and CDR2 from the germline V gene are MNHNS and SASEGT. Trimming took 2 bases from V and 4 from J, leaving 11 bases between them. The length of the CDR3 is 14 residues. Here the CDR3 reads CASSESWTAYGYTF. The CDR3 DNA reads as TGTGCCAGCAGTGAAAGTTGGACAGCCTATGGCTACACCTTC.

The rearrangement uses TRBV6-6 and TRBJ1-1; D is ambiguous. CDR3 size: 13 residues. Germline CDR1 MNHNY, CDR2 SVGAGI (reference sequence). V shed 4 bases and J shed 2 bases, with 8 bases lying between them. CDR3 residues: CASSSQFNTEAFF. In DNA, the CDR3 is TGTGCCAGCAGTTCGCAATTTAACACTGAAGCTTTCTTT.

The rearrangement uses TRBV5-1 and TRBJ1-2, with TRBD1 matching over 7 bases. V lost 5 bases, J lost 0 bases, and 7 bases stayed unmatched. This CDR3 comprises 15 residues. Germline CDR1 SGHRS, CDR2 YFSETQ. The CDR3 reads CASRDRDSSNYGYTF. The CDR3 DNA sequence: TGCGCCAGCAGGGATAGGGACAGTTCTAACTATGGCTACACCTTC. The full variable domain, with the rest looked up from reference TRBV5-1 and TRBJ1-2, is KAGVTQTPRYLIKTRGQQVTLSCSPISGHRSVSWYQQTPGQGLQFLFEYFSETQRNKGNFPGRFSGRQFSNSRSEMNVSTLELGDSALYLCASRDRDSSNYGYTFGSGTRLTVV.

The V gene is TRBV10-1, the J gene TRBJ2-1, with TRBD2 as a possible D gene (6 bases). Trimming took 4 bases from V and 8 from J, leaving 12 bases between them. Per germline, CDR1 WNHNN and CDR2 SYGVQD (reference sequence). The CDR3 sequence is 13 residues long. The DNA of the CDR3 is TGCGCCAGCAGTGGGGGGACTTCCCATGAGCAGTTCTTC. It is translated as CASSGGTSHEQFF.

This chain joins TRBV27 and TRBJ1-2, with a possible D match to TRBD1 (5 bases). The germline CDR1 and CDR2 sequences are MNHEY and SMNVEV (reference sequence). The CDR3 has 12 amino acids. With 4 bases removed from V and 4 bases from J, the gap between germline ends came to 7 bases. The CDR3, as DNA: TGTGCCAGCAGTTCAGGGTCCTATGGCTACACCTTC. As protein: CASSSGSYGYTF.